Each of the 23 T cell receptor beta chains below was sequenced from the same sample in a study of cytomegalovirus exposure and HLA in healthy donors. Some clones are missing from TCRdb's copy, which holds only in-frame ones; the method was immunoSEQ multiplex PCR. The data hold approximately 200,000 clones, with around nine tenths observed a single time. The specimen sequenced was PBMCs. All receptors come from a woman younger than 35 in good health and CMV-seronegative.

The rearrangement joins TRBV7-8 to TRBJ1-2; 8 bases are shared with TRBD1. The V gene's germline CDR1 is SGHVS and CDR2 FQNEAQ. Unmatched junction bases numbered 15, after V lost 5 bases and J lost 4 bases. The CDR3 contains 17 residues. CDR3 coding DNA: TGTGCCAGCAGCCGAGGGGAGGACAGGGAATGGCTCTATGGCTACACCTTC. This sequence encodes CASSRGEDREWLYGYTF. The variable domain in full, completed from reference TRBV7-8 and TRBJ1-2, reads GAGVSQSPRYKVAKRGQDVALRCDPISGHVSLFWYQQALGQGPEFLTYFQNEAQLDKSGLPSDRFFAERPEGSVSTLKIQRTQQEDSAVYLCASSRGEDREWLYGYTFGSGTRLTVV.

The V gene is TRBV9, the J gene TRBJ2-7; D is possibly TRBD1 (6 bases). CDR3 size: 12 residues. V dropped 0 bases and J dropped 5 bases, with 6 bases sitting between them. Germline V gene sequence: CDR1 SGDLS, CDR2 YYNGEE. CDR3 sequence: CASSVGQDEQYF. The CDR3 DNA is TGTGCCAGCAGCGTAGGACAGGACGAGCAGTACTTC.

In its sample, this clone was seen once. The chain employs TRBV19 and TRBJ1-2, with D maybe TRBD1 (6 bases). Deletions cut 5 bases from V and 1 base from J, with 14 bases between. Germline values: CDR1 LNHDA, CDR2 SQIVND (reference sequence). The length of the CDR3 is 15 residues. The CDR3 sequence is CASSWTDTINYGYTF. DNA for the CDR3: TGTGCCAGTAGTTGGACAGATACGATTAACTATGGCTACACCTTC.

The chain has TRBV6-6 and TRBJ2-7; 10 nucleotides agree with TRBD2. J was trimmed by 4 bases and V by 6 bases; bases with no gene match: 9. The length of the CDR3 is 15 residues. Per germline, CDR1 MNHNY and CDR2 SVGAGI (reference sequence). CDR3 nucleotides: TGTGCCAGCAGGCGAGGAGCGGGAGGGCAGTACGAGCAGTACTTC. This encodes CASRRGAGGQYEQYF.

The V and J genes are TRBV5-4 and TRBJ2-6, with a tentative D call TRBD2 (6 bases). Trimming removed 0 bases at V and 1 base at J, with 8 bases between. The germline V gene encodes CDR1 SGHNT and CDR2 YYREEE (reference sequence). The CDR3 is made up of 16 amino acids. In DNA, the CDR3 is TGTGCCAGCAGCTTGGCAGGGAGGTCTGGGGCCAACGTCCTGACTTTC. Translating gives CASSLAGRSGANVLTF.

This clone was seen just once. This chain connects TRBV14 to TRBJ2-7; perhaps TRBD2 as D (6 bases). The CDR3 is 14 amino acids. The germline gives CDR1 SGHDN, CDR2 FVKESK. V lost 0 bases, J lost 9 bases, and 15 bases lay in between. In nucleotides, the CDR3 is TGTGCCAGCAGCCAAGATACGGGAGTACCTGGGCAGTACTTC. Its translation is CASSQDTGVPGQYF.

The chain has TRBV7-9 and TRBJ2-3; 8 bases are shared with TRBD1. This CDR3 is 15 amino acids long. V shed 6 bases, J shed 2 bases, and the junction held 7 bases outside the gene matches. Germline values: CDR1 SEHNR, CDR2 FQNEAQ (reference sequence). The DNA for the CDR3 is TGTGCCAGCAGAACCACAGGGGGAGCCACAGATACGCAGTATTTT. Translating gives CASRTTGGATDTQYF.

CDR3 coding DNA: TGCAGCGTTGGAACCGGGACAGGTTATCAGCCCCAGCATTTT. Translating it yields CSVGTGTGYQPQHF. The chain uses TRBV29-1 and TRBJ1-5, with TRBD1 matching 8 bases. The germline CDR1 and CDR2 sequences are SQVTM and ANQGSEA. CDR3 length equals 14 residues. Trimming cost V 4 bases and J 5 bases; bases outside gene matches: 7.

The V gene is TRBV30, the J gene TRBJ2-3; a weak D match, TRBD2 (7 bases). The germline V and J ends were trimmed by 5 bases and 2 bases, with 23 bases remaining between them. Germline V gives CDR1 GTSNPN, CDR2 SVGIG (reference sequence). The CDR3 sequence is 17 residues long. The CDR3 protein is CAWSRGGETHNTDTQYF. The CDR3 coding sequence is TGTGCCTGGTCACGAGGGGGGGAAACACATAACACAGATACGCAGTATTTT.

J is TRBJ1-4 and V is TRBV28; perhaps TRBD1 as D (6 bases). The germline CDR1 and CDR2 sequences are MDHEN and SYDVKM. The CDR3 loop spans 13 amino acids. Trimming left V 6 bases short and J 15 bases short, with 20 bases between. Here the CDR3 DNA reads TGTGCCAGCAGCCCAGGAACAGGGTTTTTTGTGTTTTTT. Amino acids: CASSPGTGFFVFF.

J is TRBJ2-1 and V is TRBV5-1; 9 bases match TRBD2. J lost 14 bases, V lost 0 bases, and 6 bases had no gene match. The CDR3 length is 13 residues. The germline V gene encodes CDR1 SGHRS and CDR2 YFSETQ. CDR3 in amino acids: CASSLGGGDKEFF. The DNA for the CDR3 is TGCGCCAGCAGCTTGGGCGGGGGGGATAAGGAGTTCTTC. Full variable domain (outside the CDR3, taken from reference TRBV5-1 and TRBJ2-1): KAGVTQTPRYLIKTRGQQVTLSCSPISGHRSVSWYQQTPGQGLQFLFEYFSETQRNKGNFPGRFSGRQFSNSRSEMNVSTLELGDSALYLCASSLGGGDKEFFGPGTRLTVL.

The J gene is TRBJ2-1, the V gene TRBV5-5; D gene ambiguous. Trimming removed 4 bases at V and 7 bases at J, with 15 bases between. CDR1 is SGHKS, CDR2 YYEKEE, per germline (reference sequence). The CDR3 totals 14 residues. The CDR3 DNA sequence: TGTGCCAGCAGCCGATCGACGGGTTGGAATGAGCAGTTCTTC. Amino acids: CASSRSTGWNEQFF. Drawing the rest from reference TRBV5-5 and TRBJ2-1, the complete variable domain is DAGVTQSPTHLIKTRGQQVTLRCSPISGHKSVSWYQQVLGQGPQFIFQYYEKEERGRGNFPDRFSARQFPNYSSELNVNALLLGDSALYLCASSRSTGWNEQFFGPGTRLTVL.

The chain links TRBV2 to TRBJ1-2, with 7 bases identical to TRBD1. The CDR3 runs 15 residues. The J segment lost 0 bases and the V segment lost 4 bases, leaving 5 bases of the junction unmatched. CDR1 is SNHLY and CDR2 is FYNNEI in the germline V gene. This CDR3 reads CASSGQGVANYGYTF. As DNA, the CDR3 is TGTGCCAGCAGTGGACAGGGTGTAGCTAACTATGGCTACACCTTC.

The chain couples TRBV6-1 to TRBJ2-2; unclear D gene. This CDR3 has 11 residues. Germline V gene sequence: CDR1 MNHNS, CDR2 SASEGT. The V and J ends lost 7 bases and 8 bases respectively, with 8 bases between them. As DNA, the CDR3 is TGTGCCAGCATGAGAGCGGGGGAGCTGTTTTTT. Translating it yields CASMRAGELFF.

The rearrangement uses TRBV5-1 and TRBJ2-5, with D tentatively TRBD2 (5 bases). This CDR3 region has 16 residues. Trimming took 4 bases from V and 1 from J, leaving 17 bases between them. The germline V gene encodes CDR1 SGHRS and CDR2 YFSETQ. The CDR3 DNA follows: TGCGCCAGCAGCGCCGGGTTCACGGGGTTCCAAGAGACCCAGTACTTC. It yields the protein CASSAGFTGFQETQYF.

This rearrangement joins TRBV6-1 to TRBJ2-4; 11 bases agree with TRBD2. CDR3 length: 15 residues. Trimming cost V 7 bases and J 3 bases; bases outside gene matches: 5. Germline V lookup: CDR1 MNHNS, CDR2 SASEGT. The CDR3: CASITSGSGKNIQYF. CDR3 nucleotides: TGTGCCAGCATAACTAGCGGGAGCGGCAAAAACATTCAGTACTTC.

The rearrangement joins TRBV11-2 to TRBJ2-3; D is ambiguous. V gave up 5 bases and J gave up 1 base, with 10 bases separating them. Germline values: CDR1 SGHAT, CDR2 FQNNGV. CDR3 length: 14 residues. CDR3 sequence: CASSPELGTDTQYF. For the CDR3, the DNA is TGTGCCAGCAGCCCCGAGTTAGGCACAGATACGCAGTATTTT.

This clone was counted a few times. The V and J genes are TRBV5-1 and TRBJ2-2; D unclear. This CDR3 contains 15 residues. V was clipped by 0 bases and J by 1 base, with 7 bases between them. From germline, CDR1 is SGHRS and CDR2 YFSETQ. CDR3 bases: TGCGCCAGCAGCTTGGCCCCAGAGAACACCGGGGAGCTGTTTTTT. This encodes CASSLAPENTGELFF.

The CDR3 bases are TGTGCCAGCAGCTTGAAGCGGCTCTCAGGGGGCACCTACAATGAGCAGTTCTTC. Encoded protein: CASSLKRLSGGTYNEQFF. The rearrangement joins TRBV11-2 to TRBJ2-1; TRBD1 aligns across 8 bases. This CDR3 spans 18 amino acids. In germline, CDR1 is SGHAT, CDR2 FQNNGV. V was pared by 3 bases and J by 2 bases, with 12 bases of the junction left unmatched.

CDR3 DNA: TGTGCCAGCAGTGAAGCGAGGTGGGGCAATCAGCCCCAGCATTTT. As protein: CASSEARWGNQPQHF. The gene calls are TRBV6-1 and TRBJ1-5; no clear D gene. The V end was cut by 0 bases, the J end by 2 bases, with 8 bases between. The CDR3 is 15 residues long. From germline, CDR1 is MNHNS and CDR2 SASEGT.

To note about this clone: A junction boundary mismatches the germline segment, possibly from a read error. The V and J genes are TRBV7-8 and TRBJ2-5; the match to TRBD2 covers 15 bases. Looked up from germline, CDR1 is SGHVS and CDR2 is FQNEAQ. The CDR3 spans 20 residues. CDR3 coding DNA: TGTGCCAGCAGCCTAGCACCGGGACTAGCGGGAGGACGGAGTCAAGAGACCCAGTACTTC. Its translation: CASSLAPGLAGGRSQETQYF.

The V and J genes are TRBV10-3 and TRBJ2-7; 10 nucleotides agree with TRBD2. J gave up 2 bases and V 3 bases, and 13 bases lay outside the gene matches. CDR1 is ENHRY and CDR2 is SYGVKD in the germline V gene. This CDR3 has 18 residues. CDR3 DNA sequence: TGTGCCATCAGTGATTCAGGGCTAGCGGGAGATTTCACCTACGAGCAGTACTTC. Translation: CAISDSGLAGDFTYEQYF.

This sequence joins TRBV4-1 and TRBJ1-1; a weak D match, TRBD1 (5 bases). V was shortened by 4 bases and J by 8 bases, with 20 bases between the two germline ends. The CDR3 covers 15 residues. Germline CDR1 MGHRA, CDR2 YSYEKL. CDR3 DNA: TGCGCCAGCAGCCCCCCAAAGACAGATTTTCCAGAAGCTTTCTTT. It codes for CASSPPKTDFPEAFF.